A selection of T cell receptor beta chains follows, all from one sample in a study of cytotoxic CD8 clonotypes in ibrutinib-treated CLL. TCRdb keeps only in-frame clones here, not all; method: immunoSEQ multiplex PCR. Of fewer than 400,000 clones listed, roughly two thirds were seen once; the top ten hold roughly 6%. Sequenced here: PBMCs, sampled after 36 months of ibrutinib treatment. The receptors stem from a human donor with chronic lymphocytic leukemia. Both conserved end residues are part of each CDR3. A D gene is named only where the DNA matches it firmly. The size entry is marked missing in some rows and otherwise reads once, few, many or a size class.

v_gene	j_gene	d_gene	abundance	CDR3nt	CDR3aa
TRBV11-1	TRBJ2-3	-	few	TGTGCCAGCAGCCCCCCTTGGGGGGATACGCAGTATTTT	CASSPPWGDTQYF
TRBV7-2	TRBJ2-3	-	-	TGTGCCAGCAGCTTAGTTGTCAGGCCGATGGGCGATACGCAGTATTTT	CASSLVVRPMGDTQYF
TRBV29-1	TRBJ2-3	TRBD2	-	TGCAGCGTTGAAGATGGGACTAGCCGAAGCACAGATACGCAGTATTTT	CSVEDGTSRSTDTQYF
TRBV5-1	TRBJ2-7	TRBD2	once	TGCGCCAGCAGTCTCGGACTAGCAATTACCTACGAGCAGTACTTC	CASSLGLAITYEQYF
TRBV5-6	TRBJ2-7	TRBD1	-	TGTGCCAGCAGCCCTAGTCCCGGGACAGACTACGAGCAGTACTTC	CASSPSPGTDYEQYF
TRBV19	TRBJ2-7	-	-	TGTGCCAGTAGTATCGCCGGTTTCCCCTACGAGCAGTACTTC	CASSIAGFPYEQYF
TRBV6-5	TRBJ1-5	-	-	TGTGCCAGCAGCCGACGGGGGGATCAGCCCCAGCATTTT	CASSRRGDQPQHF
TRBV6-4	TRBJ1-1	TRBD1	-	TGTGCCAGCAGGCGTAATGGGCAGGGGGACACTGAAGCTTTCTTT	CASRRNGQGDTEAFF
TRBV2	TRBJ2-7	-	-	TGTGCCAGCAGTAGGGACTCCACCTACGAGCAGTACTTC	CASSRDSTYEQYF
TRBV4-1	TRBJ2-2	TRBD2	-	TGCGCCAGCAGCCAAGTTTTTCCTAGCGGGACGATCGGGGAGCTGTTTTTT	CASSQVFPSGTIGELFF
TRBV1	TRBJ2-5	-	-	TGCACTAAACCAGCGGTGGAGCGCAGGATCACTCAAGAGACCCAGTACTTC	CTKPAVERRITQETQYF
TRBV2	TRBJ2-2	TRBD1	-	TGTGCCAGCAATCACAGGGGGTTGAACACCGGGGAGCTGTTTTTT	CASNHRGLNTGELFF
TRBV6-6	TRBJ2-2	TRBD2	-	TGTGCCAGCAGTTGGCGCGGGGGGAACACCGGGGAGCTGTTTTTT	CASSWRGGNTGELFF
TRBV29-1	TRBJ1-5	TRBD1	-	TGCAGCGTTGCGGACAGGGGTTTTGTGCCCCAGCATTTT	CSVADRGFVPQHF
TRBV28	TRBJ1-5	-	few	TGTGCCAGCATCAGGGCAGGGAGGAATCAGCCCCAGCATTTT	CASIRAGRNQPQHF
TRBV18	TRBJ2-1	-	few	TGTGCCAGCTCACCCTCGGCCGTGGAGTTCTTC	CASSPSAVEFF
TRBV5-8	TRBJ1-2	-	-	TGTGCCAGCAGCCCGCGTCCGGATATTAACTATGGCTACACCTTC	CASSPRPDINYGYTF
TRBV19	TRBJ2-7	-	-	TGTGCCAGTAGTATCGCCCGATACTACGAGCAGTACTTC	CASSIARYYEQYF
TRBV28	TRBJ2-3	-	-	TGTGCCAGCAAACCGACAGGTTCTAGCACAGATACGCAGTATTTT	CASKPTGSSTDTQYF
TRBV6-5	TRBJ1-2	-	-	TGTGCCAGCAGTTACTCAGCTGGAATCTATGGCTACACCTTC	CASSYSAGIYGYTF
TRBV6-5	TRBJ2-1	-	-	TGTGCCAGCAACTTTTACAATGAGCAGTTCTTC	CASNFYNEQFF
TRBV7-2	TRBJ1-4	-	-	TGTGCCAGCAGCTTAGGGGGACCCAATGAAAAACTGTTTTTT	CASSLGGPNEKLFF
TRBV10-2	TRBJ2-3	-	-	TGCGCCAGCAGTGAGAATCGGGGACTCCATCGGGATACGCAGTATTTT	CASSENRGLHRDTQYF
TRBV7-2	TRBJ2-7	TRBD2	-	TGTGCCAGCAGCTTAGCCCGGACTAGCTACTACGAGCAGTACTTC	CASSLARTSYYEQYF
TRBV14	TRBJ2-2	-	-	TGTGCCAGCAGCCAAGTTACCGCCAGGGTCACCGGGGAGCTGTTTTTT	CASSQVTARVTGELFF
TRBV6-1	TRBJ1-5	-	few	TGTGCCAGCAGGAGACAGTTCTATAGCAATCAGCCCCAGCATTTT	CASRRQFYSNQPQHF
TRBV4-1	TRBJ2-7	TRBD2	-	TGCGCCAGCAGCCACCCCCCTGGCGGGGGTGTCGAGCAGTACTTC	CASSHPPGGGVEQYF
TRBV11-2	TRBJ2-4	TRBD2	-	TGTGCCAGCAGCCTAGGACTAGCGGGAGGCATTCAGTACTTC	CASSLGLAGGIQYF
TRBV29-1	TRBJ1-5	-	-	TGCAGCGTCCGGGAGACTCACCAGTCCCAGCATTTT	CSVRETHQSQHF
TRBV19	TRBJ2-2	TRBD2	-	TGTGCCAGTAGTCTAGGACTAGCGGTGAACACCGGGGAGCTGTTTTTT	CASSLGLAVNTGELFF
TRBV9	TRBJ2-7	-	-	TGTGCCAGCAGCGTAGGAGCCTCCCCCCCCGAGCAGTACTTC	CASSVGASPPEQYF
TRBV27	TRBJ2-7	TRBD2	-	TGTGCCAGCAGTTTATGGCTTCCAGGGGGACTAGCGGGACGATGGGAGCAGTACTTC	CASSLWLPGGLAGRWEQYF
TRBV4-1	TRBJ1-6	-	-	TGCGCCAGCAGCCACCTCTATATGAGGTATATGAATTCACCCCTCCACTTT	CASSHLYMRYMNSPLHF
TRBV5-1	TRBJ1-2	-	few	TGCGCCAGCAGCTTAAGTGGGGCTTCCCACTATGGCTACACCTTC	CASSLSGASHYGYTF
TRBV6-1	TRBJ1-3	-	few	TGTGCCAGCAGTGAATTAGGGAACACCATATATTTT	CASSELGNTIYF
TRBV7-3	TRBJ1-1	-	once	TGTGCCAGCAGCTTAGGTTTCACTGAAGCTTTCTTT	CASSLGFTEAFF
TRBV6-5	TRBJ2-5	TRBD1	-	TGTGCCAGCAGTCCCCAGGGGGCAGGGGAGACCCAGTACTTC	CASSPQGAGETQYF
TRBV5-1	TRBJ2-3	-	-	TGCGCCAGCAGCTCTCGACCCGGGGGTAGTGCAGATACGCAGTATTTT	CASSSRPGGSADTQYF